The next 3 T cell receptor beta chains were all read from a single sample in a study of blood T cell repertoires in COVID-19 (dated by TCRdb to 2020 to 2022). The method was the immunoSEQ multiplex PCR assay. TCRdb re-hosts the immuneACCESS table, in-frame sequences only. Its copies lack some clones; in the studies checked, an unresolved V gene accounts for under half of them, and the cause for the rest is not known. The sample profile shows under 300,000 clones; approximately 85% of them were found once. The top ten constitute approximately 2% of the sample. Sequencing input: PBMCs or T cells enriched from blood (not recorded which). The receptors derive from a woman between 45 and 65 years old who had recovered from COVID-19.

This clone was detected only a few times. The chain joins TRBV9 to TRBJ2-3, with a tentative D call TRBD1 (6 bases). The germline CDR1 and CDR2 sequences are SGDLS and YYNGEE. CDR3 length: 16 amino acids. The V end lost 3 bases, the J end lost 1 base, and 15 bases lay between the germline ends. The CDR3 coding sequence is TGTGCCAGCAGCGCCAACAGGGATAGGGGCACAGATACGCAGTATTTT. Its translation: CASSANRDRGTDTQYF.

The J gene is TRBJ2-7, the V gene TRBV27; D perhaps matches TRBD1 (5 bases). The germline gives CDR1 MNHEY, CDR2 SMNVEV (reference sequence). The CDR3 consists of 15 residues. V lost 6 bases to trimming and J lost 9 bases, with 24 bases between them. CDR3 nucleotide sequence: TGTGCCAGCAGCGGCCTGGACATTTCGGCCAGTCGGCAGTACTTC. It is translated as CASSGLDISASRQYF.

The chain has TRBV19 and TRBJ1-5; 9 bases agree with TRBD1. Germline V lookup: CDR1 LNHDA, CDR2 SQIVND (reference sequence). The CDR3 has 15 amino acids. V lost 7 bases to trimming and J lost 2 bases; unmatched junction nucleotides: 6. The CDR3: CASMRDREGNQPQHF. DNA of the CDR3: TGTGCCAGTATGCGGGACAGGGAGGGCAATCAGCCCCAGCATTTT. Supplemented by reference TRBV19 and TRBJ1-5, the full variable domain reads DGGITQSPKYLFRKEGQNVTLSCEQNLNHDAMYWYRQDPGQGLRLIYYSQIVNDFQKGDIAEGYSVSREKKESFPLTVTSAQKNPTAFYLCASMRDREGNQPQHFGDGTRLSIL.